The clone carrying this T cell receptor (beta chain) was observed a handful of times. This sample is part of a study of blood T cell repertoires in COVID-19. For the study at large: The United States, Italy and Spain were the sources of the acute and convalescent COVID-19 samples. Sample material is recorded as cDNA or gDNA derived from T cells, B-cell-depleted T cells, or PBMCs.

The assay was immunoSEQ multiplex PCR, and TCRdb's table has in-frame clones only and misses some. This sample has around 620,000 clones, with about nine tenths found just once. Germline loops: CDR1 SGHDN, CDR2 FVKESK. The CDR3 is made up of 16 amino acids. The V end lost 4 bases, the J end lost 7 bases, and 17 bases lay between the germline ends. Input material: peripheral blood. V and J are TRBV14 and TRBJ1-6; possibly TRBD1 for D (5 bases). The receptor was derived from a woman younger than 30 with acute or convalescent COVID-19. In nucleotides, the CDR3 is TGTGCCAGCAGCCCCACATGGGGCGCAAGGAATTCACCCCTCCACTTT. Translation gives CASSPTWGARNSPLHF.